The text below deals with one T cell receptor beta chain. Its antigen is currently unknown. This sample stems from a study of tumor-infiltrating lymphocytes in localized non-small cell lung cancer. Study summary: Some samples were collected after neoadjuvant chemotherapy; smokers, never-smokers and several histologies were included. General study results and limits: IM1 and IM2 tumors showed no difference in T-cell fraction. Only some patients had TCR sequencing, depending on available tissue.

Libraries were prepared by immunoSEQ multiplex PCR; TCRdb keeps only in-frame clonotypes and omits some of them. The table has over 10,000 clones, about 84% seen once. This clonotype was obtained from a human donor with non-small cell lung cancer. Sequenced: uninvolved lung tissue not adjacent to the tumor.

The CDR3 coding sequence is TGTGCCACCAGCGTCGGTAGGGCTTACGAGCAGTACTTC. Residues: CATSVGRAYEQYF. The chain links TRBV15 to TRBJ2-7; the D is unclear. The V gene lost 5 bases and the J gene lost 4 bases, with 12 bases spanning the gap. Germline CDR1 reads LNHNV; CDR2 reads YYDKDF (reference sequence). The CDR3 is made up of 13 amino acids.